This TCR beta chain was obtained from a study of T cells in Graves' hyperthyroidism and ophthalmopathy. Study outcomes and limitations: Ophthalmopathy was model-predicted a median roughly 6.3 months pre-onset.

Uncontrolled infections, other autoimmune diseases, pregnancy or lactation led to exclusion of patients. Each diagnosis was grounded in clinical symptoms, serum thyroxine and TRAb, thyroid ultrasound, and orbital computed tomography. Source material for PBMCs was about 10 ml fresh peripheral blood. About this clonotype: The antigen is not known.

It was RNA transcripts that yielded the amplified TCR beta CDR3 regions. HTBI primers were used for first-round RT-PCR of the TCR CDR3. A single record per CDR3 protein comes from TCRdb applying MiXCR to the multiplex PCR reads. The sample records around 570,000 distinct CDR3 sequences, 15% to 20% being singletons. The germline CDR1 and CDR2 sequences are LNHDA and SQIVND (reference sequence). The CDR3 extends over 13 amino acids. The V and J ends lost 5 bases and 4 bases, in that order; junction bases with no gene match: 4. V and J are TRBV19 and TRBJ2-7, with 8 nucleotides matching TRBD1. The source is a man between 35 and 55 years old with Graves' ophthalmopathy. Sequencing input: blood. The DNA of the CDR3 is TGTGCCAGTAGTTCGACAGGGGATTACGAGCAGTACTTC. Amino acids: CASSSTGDYEQYF.